Following are 3 T cell receptor beta chains from one sample sequenced in a study of a mutant IDH1 vaccine in newly diagnosed glioma. These receptors are not linked to any known antigen. Clones were read by immunoSEQ multiplex PCR, and TCRdb kept only the in-frame ones, dropping some. The sample includes around 32,000 clones, 65% to 85% of them seen just once. Described time point: week 35, safety follow-up. The content of each vaccine dose was 300 ug of mutant IDH1 20-mer peptide, and topical imiquimod accompanied it. The source was PBMCs, collected from a glioma patient whose treatment included an IDH1 peptide vaccine. The source of these receptors is a young woman with glioma. Some clones in this sample may be carry-over from other donors' samples.

The rearrangement links TRBV6-1 to TRBJ2-3; 8 bases fit TRBD1. The CDR3 runs 14 residues. The V and J ends lost 7 bases and 4 bases, in that order; junction bases with no gene match: 7. Germline values: CDR1 MNHNS, CDR2 SASEGT. The CDR3 protein is CASNPRGQADTQYF. Here the CDR3 DNA reads TGTGCCAGCAATCCCAGGGGGCAGGCAGATACGCAGTATTTT.

The CDR3 DNA reads as TGTGCCAGCAGCGTTGGTCGGTCCCCTCCAGATACGCAGTATTTT. The encoded protein is CASSVGRSPPDTQYF. This chain links TRBV9 with TRBJ2-3; D is ambiguous. V dropped 2 bases and J dropped 4 bases, with 14 bases sitting between them. Germline V lookup: CDR1 SGDLS, CDR2 YYNGEE. The CDR3 is 15 residues long.

This chain links TRBV19 with TRBJ1-1; a possible D gene is TRBD1 (6 bases). The V end lost 0 bases, the J end lost 6 bases, and 14 bases lay between the germline ends. Per the germline V gene, CDR1 is LNHDA and CDR2 is SQIVND (reference sequence). This CDR3 is built from 15 residues. In nucleotides, the CDR3 is TGTGCCAGTAGTATAGATCACGGGGGCTGGCCTGAAGCTTTCTTT. Translation gives CASSIDHGGWPEAFF.